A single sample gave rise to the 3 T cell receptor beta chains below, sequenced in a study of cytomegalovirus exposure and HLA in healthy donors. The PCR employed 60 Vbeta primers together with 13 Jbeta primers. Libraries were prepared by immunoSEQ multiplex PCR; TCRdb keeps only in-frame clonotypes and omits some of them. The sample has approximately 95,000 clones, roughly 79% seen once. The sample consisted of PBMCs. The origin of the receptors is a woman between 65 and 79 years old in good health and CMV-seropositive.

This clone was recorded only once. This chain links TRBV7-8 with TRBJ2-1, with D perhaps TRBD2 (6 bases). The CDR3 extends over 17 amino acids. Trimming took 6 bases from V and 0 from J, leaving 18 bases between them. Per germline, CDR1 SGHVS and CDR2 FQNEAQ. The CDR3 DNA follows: TGTGCCAGCAGTTCTGGGGACTTTCGAAGCTCCTACAATGAGCAGTTCTTC. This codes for CASSSGDFRSSYNEQFF. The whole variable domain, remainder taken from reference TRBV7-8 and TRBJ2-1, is GAGVSQSPRYKVAKRGQDVALRCDPISGHVSLFWYQQALGQGPEFLTYFQNEAQLDKSGLPSDRFFAERPEGSVSTLKIQRTQQEDSAVYLCASSSGDFRSSYNEQFFGPGTRLTVL.

The DNA of the CDR3 is TGTGCCAGCAGCCGATCAGGGGGCTATGGCTACACCTTC. Protein sequence: CASSRSGGYGYTF. The J gene is TRBJ1-2, the V gene TRBV7-9; 7 positions agree with TRBD1. V lost 5 bases and J lost 4; bases outside the gene matches: 4. CDR1 is SEHNR, CDR2 FQNEAQ, per germline (reference sequence). This CDR3 is built from 13 residues.

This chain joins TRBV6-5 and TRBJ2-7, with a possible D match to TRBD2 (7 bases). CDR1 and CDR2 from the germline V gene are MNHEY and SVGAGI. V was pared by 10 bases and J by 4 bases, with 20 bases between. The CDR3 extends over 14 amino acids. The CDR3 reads CATLGGGRGYEQYF. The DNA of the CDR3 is TGTGCCACCCTCGGGGGCGGGAGAGGTTACGAGCAGTACTTC.